This T cell receptor beta chain stems from a study of shared clonotypes between healthy human individuals. Sequencing was performed with immunoSEQ multiplex PCR; in TCRdb, only in-frame clones are kept and a portion is missing. The table includes about 2.3 million clones, 93% detected once. Germline-derived CDR1 and CDR2 are SNHLY and FYNNEI. This CDR3 is built from 14 residues. V was cut by 8 bases and J by 0 bases, with 12 bases left in between. The sequence was obtained from a man between 18 and 35 years old in good health. Some clones in this sample may be carry-over from other donors' samples. This sequence joins TRBV2 and TRBJ2-3; a possible D gene is TRBD2 (6 bases). The source material was naive CD4+ T cells from PBMCs. Subset specified: CD45RA+ positively selected. The CDR3 coding sequence is TGTGCCAGCGCGGAGGGAGCTAGCACAGATACGCAGTATTTT. Protein sequence: CASAEGASTDTQYF.